The rows below give T cell receptor beta chains drawn from one sample of a study of Graves' ophthalmopathy and Graves' hyperthyroidism. TCRdb independently ran MiXCR on the multiplex PCR reads; one entry per CDR3 protein. The table shows over a million distinct CDR3 sequences, with about 38% occurring only once. Sequenced: peripheral blood or thyroid tissue (not recorded which). The receptor set was obtained from an adult man with Graves' hyperthyroidism. Both conserved end residues are part of each CDR3. The D gene is left open where the match is weak. Rows may omit the clone size; those that give it use once, few, many or a size class.

D	V	size	J	DNA	CDR3
.	TRBV29-1	many	TRBJ2-5	TGCAGCGTCGAAGACCCTGGACAGAGCCAAGAGACCCAGTACTTC	CSVEDPGQSQETQYF
TRBD1	TRBV29-1	many	TRBJ1-2	TGCAGCGTTGCGCTCTCAGGGGGCTTAAGCTACACCTTC	CSVALSGGLSYTF
.	TRBV12-3/TRBV12-4	few	TRBJ1-5	TGTGCCAGCAGCGACAGACAACCAGCGGGGTATCAGCCCCAGCATTTT	CASSDRQPAGYQPQHF
TRBD2	TRBV10-3	.	TRBJ2-2	TGTGCCATCAGTGGCGAGGGACTAGCGCCTAACACCGGGGAGCTGTTTTTT	CAISGEGLAPNTGELFF
TRBD1	TRBV7-2	few	TRBJ1-6	TGTGCCAGGAGCCGATTGGGACAGGGGACACCCCTCCACTTT	CARSRLGQGTPLHF
.	TRBV29-1	.	TRBJ1-6	TGCAGCCGGTGGGGGCAGACCAATTCACCCCTCCACTTT	CSRWGQTNSPLHF
.	TRBV5-1	.	TRBJ1-1	TGCGCCAGCAGCTTTTATTATCGAGGACTTACCTCTGAAGTTTTCTTT	CASSFYYRGLTSEVFF
.	TRBV19	many	TRBJ1-5	TGTGCCAGTAGTCAAACAGGGTTGGGGAGCAATCAGCCCCAGCATTTT	CASSQTGLGSNQPQHF
.	TRBV19	many	TRBJ2-5	TGTGCCAGTAGCGGGACAATGCAACAAGAGACCCAGTACTTC	CASSGTMQQETQYF
.	TRBV12-3/TRBV12-4	many	TRBJ1-2	TGTGCCAGCAGTTTTTTAAGGACAGCCCCTAACTATGGCTACACCTTC	CASSFLRTAPNYGYTF
.	TRBV4-3	few	TRBJ1-6	TGCGCCAGCAGCCAACGGGGGGAGAATTCACCCCTCCACTTT	CASSQRGENSPLHF
.	TRBV7-9	.	TRBJ1-6	TGTGCCAGCAGCCCGCCGACAGCCAATTCACCCCTCCACTTT	CASSPPTANSPLHF
.	TRBV7-9	many	TRBJ1-1	TGTGCCAGCAGCCCTGGGGTATTTGAAGCTTTCTTT	CASSPGVFEAFF
TRBD2	TRBV7-2	.	TRBJ2-2	TGTGCCAGCAGCCCCCGAGCGGGGGCGTTGGGCGGGGAGCTGTTTTTT	CASSPRAGALGGELFF
.	TRBV10-1	few	TRBJ2-7	TGCGCCAGCAGTGAGTCCGGGGGCAGGGGAGATTACGAGCAGTACTTC	CASSESGGRGDYEQYF
TRBD2	TRBV15	.	TRBJ2-3	TGTGCCACCAGCAGGACTAGCGGGGGGGACACAGATACGCAGTATTTT	CATSRTSGGDTDTQYF
.	TRBV12-3/TRBV12-4	many	TRBJ1-3	TGTGCCAGCAGGAGGGAGACAGATTCTGGAAACACCATATATTTT	CASRRETDSGNTIYF
.	TRBV7-6	.	TRBJ1-4	TGTGCCGGGGGGCGGACACCTCTTAATGAAAAACTGTTTTTT	CAGGRTPLNEKLFF
.	TRBV5-1	many	TRBJ1-3	TGCGCCAGCAGCTTGCAGACCTCTGGAAACACCATATATTTT	CASSLQTSGNTIYF
TRBD1	TRBV7-2	many	TRBJ1-5	TGTGCCAGCAGCACTGGACAGGGTAGGAATCAGCCCCAGCATTTT	CASSTGQGRNQPQHF
.	TRBV29-1	.	TRBJ2-5	TGCAGCAGTTTGGGGCACCAAGAGACCCAGTACTTC	CSSLGHQETQYF
TRBD2	TRBV11-2	many	TRBJ2-7	TGTGCCAGCAGCTCGACTAGCGGGGTCTACGAGCAGTACTTC	CASSSTSGVYEQYF
TRBD2	TRBV20-1	.	TRBJ2-1	TGCAGTGCCAAGCCCCAGCGGGGGGTCTATGAGCAGTTCTTC	CSAKPQRGVYEQFF
.	TRBV6-5	few	TRBJ2-5	TGTGCCAGCAGTTACCGCGGGACAGACCAAGAGACCCAGTACTTC	CASSYRGTDQETQYF
.	TRBV10-2	many	TRBJ2-7	TGCGCCAGTAAACCGGGACATAAGTACGAGCAGTACTTC	CASKPGHKYEQYF
.	TRBV5-1	many	TRBJ1-3	TGCGCCAGCAGCTTGGACAGCGTTTCCTCTGGAAACACCATATATTTT	CASSLDSVSSGNTIYF
TRBD2	TRBV2	.	TRBJ2-7	TGTGCCAGCAATTCGACTAGCATCGACGAGCAGTACTTC	CASNSTSIDEQYF
TRBD1	TRBV5-1	many	TRBJ1-2	TGCGCCAGCAGCTCCACTCAGGACAGGAGCTACACCTTC	CASSSTQDRSYTF
.	TRBV5-1	few	TRBJ2-7	TGCGCCAGCAGCTTGGGAACTAGGAACGAGCAGTACTTC	CASSLGTRNEQYF
TRBD1	TRBV7-9	many	TRBJ2-2	TGTGCCAGCAGGCCCGGACAGGGCGGGACCGGGGAGCTGTTTTTT	CASRPGQGGTGELFF
.	TRBV14	many	TRBJ1-3	TGTGCCAGCAGCCACTCTGTCAACACCATATATTTT	CASSHSVNTIYF
.	TRBV25-1	.	TRBJ1-2	TGTGCCACTCACGAGACAGGAGGGGGCTACACCTTC	CATHETGGGYTF
.	TRBV2	.	TRBJ1-4	TGCGCGCAGAGACGCATCTCCGACAATGAAAAACTGTTTTTT	CAQRRISDNEKLFF
.	TRBV6-5	many	TRBJ2-5	TGTGCCAGCAGTTACTTGGTCAGTCGTCAAGAGACCCAGTACTTC	CASSYLVSRQETQYF
TRBD2	TRBV10-3	many	TRBJ2-7	TGTGCCATTAGCGGGGACGTAACCTACGAGCAGTACTTC	CAISGDVTYEQYF
TRBD1	TRBV10-3	.	TRBJ1-5	TGTGCCAGCAGGCCGGGACAGCCGAGCAATCAGCCCCAGCATTTT	CASRPGQPSNQPQHF
.	TRBV7-9	.	TRBJ2-5	TGTGCCAGCCCGTGGGGTAACGGAGAGACCCAGTACTTC	CASPWGNGETQYF
.	TRBV5-1	many	TRBJ2-5	TGCGCCAGCAGCTTGGCCCAGGCGGGGGCTCAAGAGACCCAGTACTTC	CASSLAQAGAQETQYF
.	TRBV6-1	.	TRBJ1-2	TGTGCCAGCAGTGAAGCGCCCCAGGGAGGATATGGCTACACCTTC	CASSEAPQGGYGYTF
.	TRBV7-9	.	TRBJ1-4	TGTGCCAGCAGCCCCGTCCGGACAGCTAATGAAAAACTGTTTTTT	CASSPVRTANEKLFF
.	TRBV10-3	few	TRBJ1-2	TGTGCCATCAGTGACTCTGGGGTGTACGATGGCTACACCTTC	CAISDSGVYDGYTF
.	TRBV2	many	TRBJ1-3	TGTGCCAGCAGTGAAGTGGGGTCTCTACATTTT	CASSEVGSLHF
.	TRBV10-1	.	TRBJ2-5	.	CASILASGRGLKETQYF
TRBD1	TRBV20-1	few	TRBJ1-1	TGCAGTGCTACCCACGACAGGGGTGACACTGAAGCTTTCTTT	CSATHDRGDTEAFF
.	TRBV3-1	.	TRBJ2-5	TGTGCCAGCAGCCAAGAAAGTGAACAAGAGACCCAGTACTTC	CASSQESEQETQYF
.	TRBV2	.	TRBJ2-7	TGTGCCAGCAGCGGGGAATCCTACGGGCAGTACTTC	CASSGESYGQYF